These 22 T cell receptor beta chains share one sample of origin, sequenced in a study of shared clonotypes between healthy human individuals. TCRdb's copy holds only in-frame clones and misses some; the assay was immunoSEQ multiplex PCR. This table has approximately 2.3 million clones, more than 80% appearing once. Sequenced: naive CD4+ T cells from PBMCs. This sample's subset: CD45RA+ positively selected. The receptors stem from a man aged 18 to 29 in good health. Some clones in this sample may be carry-over from other donors' samples.

This sequence joins TRBV7-3 and TRBJ2-1, with 7 bases identical to TRBD1. The CDR3 consists of 15 residues. V dropped 2 bases and J dropped 4; count of bases not matched to a gene: 5. CDR1 and CDR2 (germline): SGHTA, FQGTGA. CDR3 in amino acids: CASSLFSQGYNEQFF. Written as DNA, the CDR3 is TGTGCCAGCAGCTTATTTTCACAGGGGTACAATGAGCAGTTCTTC.

This chain links TRBV6-6 with TRBJ2-1; D is perhaps TRBD2 (5 bases). Trimming shortened V by 5 bases and J by 9 bases, and 8 bases separated the two germline ends. Germline V lookup: CDR1 MNHNY, CDR2 SVGAGI (reference sequence). There are 11 residues in the CDR3. The CDR3 protein is CASSDRGEQFF. For the CDR3, the DNA is TGTGCCAGCAGTGACCGGGGTGAGCAGTTCTTC.

This sequence joins TRBV18 and TRBJ1-4; TRBD1 might be the D (6 bases). Germline V CDR1 and CDR2: KGHSH, LQKENI. Trimming left V 3 bases short and J 3 bases short, with 20 bases between. CDR3 size: 18 residues. The CDR3 region has the DNA TGTGCCAGCTCACCTTCCCGCCCCCCAAGGGGGGCTAATGAAAAACTGTTTTTT. The encoded protein is CASSPSRPPRGANEKLFF.

Comment on this clone: Other nucleotide sequences in the sample specify the same CDR3. This rearrangement joins TRBV18 to TRBJ1-1, with TRBD1 matching 10 bases. The CDR3 has 14 residues. J was trimmed by 4 bases and V by 4 bases; bases with no gene match: 3. Germline V lookup: CDR1 KGHSH, CDR2 LQKENI. DNA for the CDR3: TGTGCCAGCTCACAGGGACAGGGGATCACTGAAGCTTTCTTT. Translation: CASSQGQGITEAFF.

The chain joins TRBV4-2 to TRBJ1-5, with D perhaps TRBD1 (6 bases). This CDR3 comprises 15 residues. Trimming took 1 base from V and 5 from J, leaving 12 bases between them. Germline CDR1 reads LGHNA; CDR2 reads YNFKEQ. The DNA for the CDR3 is TGTGCCAGCAGCCAAGCACCAGGGGTTGATCAGCCCCAGCATTTT. Its protein is CASSQAPGVDQPQHF.

The J gene is TRBJ2-1, the V gene TRBV11-2, with TRBD2 identical over 16 bases. CDR3 size: 17 residues. V lost 5 bases and J lost 8; bases outside the gene matches: 9. CDR1 is SGHAT, CDR2 FQNNGV, per germline. The CDR3 region is CASSPGTSGRARYEQFF. CDR3 nucleotides: TGTGCCAGCAGCCCTGGGACTAGCGGGAGGGCCCGCTATGAGCAGTTCTTC.

The V call is TRBV28, the J call TRBJ1-2; 12 bases match TRBD1. CDR3 length equals 15 residues. Losses at the gene ends were 8 bases for V and 5 bases for J; bases not matched to a gene: 9. Looked up from germline, CDR1 is MDHEN and CDR2 is SYDVKM. CDR3 bases: TGTGCCAGCGGAACCCCGGGACAGGGGGCTTATGGCTACACCTTC. Its protein product is CASGTPGQGAYGYTF.

As regards this clone: Other nucleotide sequences in the sample specify the same CDR3. This chain uses TRBV5-1 with TRBJ1-1; D ambiguous. CDR1 and CDR2 from the germline V gene are SGHRS and YFSETQ. The CDR3 loop spans 13 amino acids. V shed 4 bases and J shed 3 bases, with 10 bases lying between them. The CDR3 protein is CASSADRDTEAFF. The CDR3 bases are TGCGCCAGCAGCGCCGATAGGGACACTGAAGCTTTCTTT.

The chain joins TRBV10-1 to TRBJ2-1, with TRBD2 matching 9 bases. CDR1 is WNHNN and CDR2 is SYGVQD in the germline V gene (reference sequence). The CDR3 has 17 amino acids. V was clipped by 3 bases and J by 4 bases; unmatched bases: 10. The CDR3 region has the DNA TGCGCCAGCAGTGACAGGTGGGGGACTAGCTTGTACAATGAGCAGTTCTTC. It codes for CASSDRWGTSLYNEQFF.

The rearrangement joins TRBV7-8 to TRBJ1-2; TRBD1 agrees at 7 bases. The CDR3 contains 17 residues. Germline CDR1 and CDR2: SGHVS and FQNEAQ. V lost 4 bases, J lost 6 bases, and 17 bases stayed unmatched. The CDR3 loop reads CASSSPQVQGLVDGYTF. CDR3 nucleotides: TGTGCCAGCAGCTCCCCGCAGGTACAGGGGCTAGTGGATGGCTACACCTTC.

The J gene is TRBJ1-5, the V gene TRBV7-6, with no clear D. Germline assignment: CDR1 SGHVS and CDR2 FNYEAQ. This CDR3 comprises 15 residues. V was shortened by 1 base and J by 3 bases, with 10 bases between the two germline ends. CDR3 protein: CASSLGAQVNQPQHF. For the CDR3, the DNA is TGTGCCAGCAGCTTAGGTGCACAAGTCAATCAGCCCCAGCATTTT.

The rearrangement links TRBV28 to TRBJ1-5, with a tentative D call TRBD1 (5 bases). V was trimmed by 6 bases and J by 14 bases, leaving 14 bases between them. This CDR3 is built from 11 residues. The germline V gene has CDR1 MDHEN and CDR2 SYDVKM. The CDR3 DNA reads as TGTGCCAGCAGGGATTTGGTGGGGGAGCATTTT. As protein: CASRDLVGEHF.

This chain links TRBV4-1 with TRBJ2-3; 8 nucleotides agree with TRBD1. Germline assignment: CDR1 MGHRA and CDR2 YSYEKL. V shed 0 bases and J 4 bases; nucleotides not matched to a gene: 6. The CDR3 runs 16 residues. CDR3 coding DNA: TGCGCCAGCAGCCAAGAGAGGACAGGGTCGGCAGATACGCAGTATTTT. Translation: CASSQERTGSADTQYF.

This clone was recorded once. The chain uses TRBV4-1 and TRBJ2-7; 7 bases match TRBD2. Unmatched junction bases numbered 0, after V lost 1 base and J lost 6 bases. The germline V gene has CDR1 MGHRA and CDR2 YSYEKL. The CDR3 totals 12 residues. The CDR3 DNA follows: TGCGCCAGCAGCCAAGGGACTAGCGAGCAGTACTTC. It translates to CASSQGTSEQYF.

V usage is TRBV5-1 and J usage is TRBJ2-2; tentatively, D is TRBD2 (5 bases). Trimming shortened V by 5 bases and J by 0 bases, and 8 bases separated the two germline ends. The length of the CDR3 is 14 residues. Germline CDR1 and CDR2: SGHRS and YFSETQ. In DNA, the CDR3 is TGCGCCAGCAGGGGGAGCACGAACACCGGGGAGCTGTTTTTT. Translation gives CASRGSTNTGELFF.

Turning to this clone: Other DNA sequences in this sample translate to the same CDR3. The V call is TRBV28, the J call TRBJ2-5; 7 bases align to TRBD2. The length of the CDR3 is 14 residues. V shed 3 bases and J 1 base; nucleotides not matched to a gene: 2. Looked up from germline, CDR1 is MDHEN and CDR2 is SYDVKM. CDR3 region: CASSFGGIQETQYF. For the CDR3, the DNA is TGTGCCAGCAGTTTCGGGGGGATCCAAGAGACCCAGTACTTC.

The genes are TRBV5-1 and TRBJ2-7; 9 bases map to TRBD1. The V gene end was trimmed by 0 bases and the J gene end by 1 base; junction bases not matched to a gene: 5. The length of the CDR3 is 16 residues. Germline lookup yields CDR1 SGHRS and CDR2 YFSETQ. The CDR3 is CASSLGWGQGSYEQYF. CDR3 sequence (DNA): TGCGCCAGCAGCTTGGGTTGGGGACAGGGATCCTACGAGCAGTACTTC. The variable domain in full, with the rest retrieved from reference TRBV5-1 and TRBJ2-7, is KAGVTQTPRYLIKTRGQQVTLSCSPISGHRSVSWYQQTPGQGLQFLFEYFSETQRNKGNFPGRFSGRQFSNSRSEMNVSTLELGDSALYLCASSLGWGQGSYEQYFGPGTRLTVT.

The CDR3 loop is CASSRDGRAGGAYEQFF. In DNA form, the CDR3 reads TGTGCCAGCAGCCGGGACGGTCGGGCGGGAGGGGCGTACGAGCAGTTCTTC. J is TRBJ2-1 and V is TRBV7-3, with 9 positions matching TRBD2. The CDR3 has 17 residues. The V gene's germline CDR1 is SGHTA and CDR2 FQGTGA. V gave up 5 bases and J gave up 10 bases; unmatched junction bases: 18.

The chain employs TRBV7-3 and TRBJ2-2; no definite D call. With 7 bases removed from V and 1 base from J, the gap between germline ends came to 7 bases. Germline CDR1 SGHTA, CDR2 FQGTGA. CDR3 size: 13 residues. CDR3 sequence: CASTSRNTGELFF. CDR3 nucleotide sequence: TGTGCCAGCACCTCCAGGAACACCGGGGAGCTGTTTTTT.

This clone showed up just once. The chain combines TRBV28 with TRBJ2-7; no reliable D call. CDR3 length equals 12 residues. Germline-derived CDR1 and CDR2 are MDHEN and SYDVKM. V gave up 6 bases and J gave up 2 bases, with 8 bases separating them. The CDR3 loop is CASRRLPYEQYF. Here the CDR3 DNA reads TGTGCCAGCAGGCGTCTCCCCTACGAGCAGTACTTC.

The CDR3 DNA is TGTGCCAGCAGTGTTATAGGGTATTACTCCAAAAACATTCAGTACTTC. This translates into CASSVIGYYSKNIQYF. V gene TRBV6-1 combines with J gene TRBJ2-4, with D uncertain. The CDR3 loop spans 16 amino acids. V was cut by 4 bases and J by 2 bases, with 15 bases left in between. Germline lookup yields CDR1 MNHNS and CDR2 SASEGT.

The V call is TRBV12-5, the J call TRBJ2-1; D not resolved. V lost 6 bases and J lost 6, with 9 bases in between. The CDR3 totals 12 residues. CDR1 LGHNT and CDR2 FRNRAP come from the germline V gene. For the CDR3, the DNA is TGTGCTAGTGGCCCTAGTAGCAATGAGCAGTTCTTC. It codes for CASGPSSNEQFF.